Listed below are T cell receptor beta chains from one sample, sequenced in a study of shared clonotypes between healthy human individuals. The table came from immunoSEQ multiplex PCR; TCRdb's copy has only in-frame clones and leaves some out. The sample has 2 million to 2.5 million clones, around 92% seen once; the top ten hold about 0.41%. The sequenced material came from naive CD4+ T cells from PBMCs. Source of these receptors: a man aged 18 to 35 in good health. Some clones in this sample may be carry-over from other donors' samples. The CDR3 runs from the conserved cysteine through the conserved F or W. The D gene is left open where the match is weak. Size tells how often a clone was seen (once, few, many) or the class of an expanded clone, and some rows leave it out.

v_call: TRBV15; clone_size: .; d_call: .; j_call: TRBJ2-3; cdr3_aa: CATGSGLSDTQYF; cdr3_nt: TGTGCCACCGGAAGTGGTTTGTCAGATACGCAGTATTTT
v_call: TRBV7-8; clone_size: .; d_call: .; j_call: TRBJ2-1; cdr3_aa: CASSLSVSSYNEQFF; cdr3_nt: TGTGCCAGCAGCTTATCGGTTAGCTCCTACAATGAGCAGTTCTTC
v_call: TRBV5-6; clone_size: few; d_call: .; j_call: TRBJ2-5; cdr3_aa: CASSSRETQYF; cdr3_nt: TGTGCCAGCAGCTCGAGGGAGACCCAGTACTTC
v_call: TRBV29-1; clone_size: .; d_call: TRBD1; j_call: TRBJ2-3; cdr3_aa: CSVAQGQGMMVDTQYF; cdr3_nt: TGCAGCGTGGCCCAGGGACAGGGGATGATGGTAGATACGCAGTATTTT
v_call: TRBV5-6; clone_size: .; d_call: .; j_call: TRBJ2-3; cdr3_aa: CASGRLTSTDTQYF; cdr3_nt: TGTGCCAGCGGCCGACTGACTAGCACAGATACGCAGTATTTT
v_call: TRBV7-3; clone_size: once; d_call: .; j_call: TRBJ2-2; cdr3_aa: CASSLMGYDGELFF; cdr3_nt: TGTGCCAGCAGCTTAATGGGATATGACGGGGAGCTGTTTTTT
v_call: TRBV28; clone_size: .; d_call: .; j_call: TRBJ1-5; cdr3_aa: CAGGYQPQHF; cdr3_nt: TGTGCCGGGGGCTATCAGCCCCAGCATTTT
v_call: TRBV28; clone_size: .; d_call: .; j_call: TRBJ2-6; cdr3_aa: CATSETGANVLTF; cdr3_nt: TGTGCCACCAGTGAAACTGGGGCCAACGTCCTGACTTTC
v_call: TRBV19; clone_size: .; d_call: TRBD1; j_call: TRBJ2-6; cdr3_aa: CASSLRTGRHSGANVLTF; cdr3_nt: TGTGCCAGTAGTCTTCGGACAGGGAGGCACTCTGGGGCCAACGTCCTGACTTTC
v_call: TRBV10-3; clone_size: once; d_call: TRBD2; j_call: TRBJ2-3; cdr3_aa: CATAGERIPDTQYF; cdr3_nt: TGTGCCACAGCGGGGGAACGGATCCCAGATACGCAGTATTTT
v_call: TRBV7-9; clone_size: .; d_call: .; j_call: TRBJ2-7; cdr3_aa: CASSLGTNSYEQYF; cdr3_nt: TGTGCCAGCAGCTTAGGGACTAACTCCTACGAGCAGTACTTC
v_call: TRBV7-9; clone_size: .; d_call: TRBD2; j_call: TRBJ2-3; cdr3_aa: CASSPPLAGRGADTQYF; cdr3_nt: TGTGCCAGCAGCCCCCCCCTAGCGGGTCGGGGGGCAGATACGCAGTATTTT
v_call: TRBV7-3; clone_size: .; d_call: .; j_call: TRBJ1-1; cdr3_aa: CASSFGTEAFF; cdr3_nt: TGTGCCAGCAGCTTTGGTACAGAAGCTTTCTTT
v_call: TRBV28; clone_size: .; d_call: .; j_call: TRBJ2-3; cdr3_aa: CASSSVATGTDTQYF; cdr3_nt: TGTGCCAGCAGTTCCGTAGCAACGGGCACAGATACGCAGTATTTT
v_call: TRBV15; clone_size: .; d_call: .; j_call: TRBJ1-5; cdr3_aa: CATSRVLGRSSNQPQHF; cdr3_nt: TGTGCCACCAGCAGAGTATTAGGGCGAAGTAGCAATCAGCCCCAGCATTTT
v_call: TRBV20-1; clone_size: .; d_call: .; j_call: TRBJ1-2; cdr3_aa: CSATRGYGYTF; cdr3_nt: TGCAGTGCTACAAGAGGCTATGGCTACACCTTC
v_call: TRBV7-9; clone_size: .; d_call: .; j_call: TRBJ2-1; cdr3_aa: CASSLQPTEQFF; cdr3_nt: TGTGCCAGCAGCTTACAACCCACAGAGCAGTTCTTC
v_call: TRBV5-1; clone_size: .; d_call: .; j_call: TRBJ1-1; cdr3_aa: CASSLALWDEAFF; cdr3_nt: TGCGCCAGCAGCTTGGCCCTGTGGGATGAAGCTTTCTTT
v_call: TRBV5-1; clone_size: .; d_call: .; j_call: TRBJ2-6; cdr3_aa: CASSVMDSGANVLTF; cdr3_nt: TGCGCCAGCAGCGTAATGGACTCTGGGGCCAACGTCCTGACTTTC
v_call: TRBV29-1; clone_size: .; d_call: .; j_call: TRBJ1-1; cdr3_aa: CSAGGRLNTEAFF; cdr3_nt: TGCAGCGCTGGCGGCAGGCTGAACACTGAAGCTTTCTTT
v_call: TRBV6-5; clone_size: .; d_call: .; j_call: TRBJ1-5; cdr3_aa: CASSFDSNQPQHF; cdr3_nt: TGTGCCAGCAGTTTTGACAGCAATCAGCCCCAGCATTTT
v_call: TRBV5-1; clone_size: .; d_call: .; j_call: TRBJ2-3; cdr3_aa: CASRRRTDTQYF; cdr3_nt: TGCGCCAGCAGACGCCGCACAGATACGCAGTATTTT
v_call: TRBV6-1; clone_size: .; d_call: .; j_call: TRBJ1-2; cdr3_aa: CASSTQGNYGYTF; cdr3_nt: TGTGCCAGCAGTACCCAGGGGAACTATGGCTACACCTTC
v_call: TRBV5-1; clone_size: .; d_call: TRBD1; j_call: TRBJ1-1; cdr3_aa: CASSIGQGAMNTEAFF; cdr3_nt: TGCGCCAGCAGCATAGGACAGGGGGCCATGAACACTGAAGCTTTCTTT
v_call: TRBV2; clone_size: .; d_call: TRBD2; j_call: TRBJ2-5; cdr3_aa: CASSTLAGETQYF; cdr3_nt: TGTGCCAGCAGTACACTAGCGGGAGAGACCCAGTACTTC
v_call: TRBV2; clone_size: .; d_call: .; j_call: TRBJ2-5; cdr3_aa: CASNEAWAQYF; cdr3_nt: TGTGCCAGCAATGAGGCGTGGGCCCAGTACTTC
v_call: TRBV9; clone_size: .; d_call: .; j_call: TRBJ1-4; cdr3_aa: CASSGGPRGSREKLFF; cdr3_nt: TGTGCCAGCAGCGGAGGCCCCCGGGGATCACGTGAAAAACTGTTTTTT
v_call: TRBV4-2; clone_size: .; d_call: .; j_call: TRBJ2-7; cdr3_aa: CASSQGIAEGLGQYF; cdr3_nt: TGTGCCAGCAGCCAAGGGATAGCGGAGGGCCTGGGACAGTACTTC
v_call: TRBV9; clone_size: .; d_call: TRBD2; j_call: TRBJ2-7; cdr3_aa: CASSAGTSIPYEQYF; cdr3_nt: TGTGCCAGCAGCGCCGGGACTAGCATTCCCTACGAGCAGTACTTC
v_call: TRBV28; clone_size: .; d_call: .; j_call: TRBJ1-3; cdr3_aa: CASTAQSSGNTIYF; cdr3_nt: TGTGCCAGCACTGCTCAGAGCTCTGGAAACACCATATATTTT
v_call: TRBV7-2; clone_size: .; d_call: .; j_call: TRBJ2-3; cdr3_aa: CASSSAFTYTQYF; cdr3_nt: TGTGCCAGCAGCTCAGCTTTTACATATACGCAGTATTTT
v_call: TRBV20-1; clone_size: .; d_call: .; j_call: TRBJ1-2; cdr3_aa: CSARGWSGYTF; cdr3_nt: TGCAGTGCTAGGGGGTGGAGTGGCTACACCTTC
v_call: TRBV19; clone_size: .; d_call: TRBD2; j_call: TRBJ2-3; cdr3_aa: CASNVAGADTQYF; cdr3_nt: TGTGCCAGTAACGTAGCGGGAGCAGATACGCAGTATTTT
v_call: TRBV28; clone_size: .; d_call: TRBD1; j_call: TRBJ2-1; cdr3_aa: CASRDRAYNEQFF; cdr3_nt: TGTGCCAGCCGGGACAGGGCCTACAATGAGCAGTTCTTC
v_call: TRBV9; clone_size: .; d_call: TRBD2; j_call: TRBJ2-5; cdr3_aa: CASSVGTGGGRAETQYF; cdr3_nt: TGTGCCAGCAGCGTAGGAACTGGGGGCGGGAGGGCAGAGACCCAGTACTTC
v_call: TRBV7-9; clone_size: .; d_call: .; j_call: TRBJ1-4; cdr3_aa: CASSFLAVLFGATNEKLFF; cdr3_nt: TGTGCCAGCAGCTTTTTGGCTGTGCTGTTCGGCGCAACTAATGAAAAACTGTTTTTT
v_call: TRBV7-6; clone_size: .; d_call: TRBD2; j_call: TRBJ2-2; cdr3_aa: CASSLALKLVSGSPPGELFF; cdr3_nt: TGTGCCAGCAGCTTAGCGTTGAAGCTCGTTAGCGGGAGCCCCCCCGGGGAGCTGTTTTTT
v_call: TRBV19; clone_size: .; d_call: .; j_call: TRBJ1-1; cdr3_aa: CASSILGNTEAFF; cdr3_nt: TGTGCCAGTAGTATCTTAGGGAACACTGAAGCTTTCTTT
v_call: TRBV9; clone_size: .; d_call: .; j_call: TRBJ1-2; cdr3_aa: CASSVQGTYGYTF; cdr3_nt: TGTGCCAGCAGCGTGCAGGGGACCTATGGCTACACCTTC
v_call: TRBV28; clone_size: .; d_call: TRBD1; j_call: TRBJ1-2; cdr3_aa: CASSDRGRFYGYTF; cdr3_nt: TGTGCCAGCAGTGACAGGGGCCGGTTCTATGGCTACACCTTC
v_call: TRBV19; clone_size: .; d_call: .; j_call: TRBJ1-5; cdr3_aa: CASSDSSNQPQHF; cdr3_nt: TGTGCCAGCTCGGACAGTAGCAATCAGCCCCAGCATTTT
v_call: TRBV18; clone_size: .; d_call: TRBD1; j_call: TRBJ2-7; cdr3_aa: CASSPRDSKYEQYF; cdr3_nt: TGTGCCAGCTCACCACGGGACAGCAAGTACGAGCAGTACTTC
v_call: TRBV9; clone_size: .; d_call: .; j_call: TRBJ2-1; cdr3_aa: CASSLTGSSYNEQFF; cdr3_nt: TGTGCCAGCAGCCTAACAGGGTCCTCCTACAATGAGCAGTTCTTC